This passage covers 31 T cell receptor beta chains from one sample sequenced in a study of T cell repertoires in cytomegalovirus infection. These receptors are not linked to any known antigen. TCRdb processed the reads anew with MiXCR; each CDR3 protein has one entry. The sample includes some 560,000 distinct CDR3 sequences, about 40% of them seen just once. The sample was cultured PBMCs, taken from culture after CMV antigen stimulation. These receptors all stem from a human donor in good health (CMV status not recorded). Some clones in this sample may be carry-over from other donors' samples.

The rearrangement joins TRBV7-2 to TRBJ2-7, with 7 bases identical to TRBD1. V trimming: 6 bases; J trimming: 6 bases; junction bases outside the gene matches: 11. This CDR3 contains 14 residues. Germline V gene data show CDR1 as SGHTA and CDR2 as FQGNSA. CDR3 amino acids: CASRPSTGYLEQYF. As DNA, the CDR3 is TGTGCCAGCAGGCCATCGACAGGGTACCTCGAGCAGTACTTC.

This clonotype was observed many times. The chain joins TRBV7-2 to TRBJ2-3; no reliable D call. V lost 0 bases and J lost 2, with 12 bases in between. The CDR3 is made up of 16 amino acids. The germline V gene has CDR1 SGHTA and CDR2 FQGNSA. The CDR3 loop is CASSLAGEPSTDTQYF. CDR3 DNA sequence: TGTGCCAGCAGCTTAGCGGGTGAACCATCCACAGATACGCAGTATTTT. Supplemented by reference TRBV7-2 and TRBJ2-3, the full variable domain reads GAGVSQSPSNKVTEKGKDVELRCDPISGHTALYWYRQSLGQGLEFLIYFQGNSAPDKSGLPSDRFSAERTGGSVSTLTIQRTQQEDSAVYLCASSLAGEPSTDTQYFGPGTRLTVL.

The chain employs TRBV20-1 and TRBJ1-2; D is ambiguous. Germline CDR1 reads DFQATT; CDR2 reads SNEGSKA (reference sequence). V was clipped by 3 bases and J by 8 bases, with 16 bases between them. There are 13 residues in the CDR3. The CDR3 here is CSARTALTEGYTF. CDR3 in DNA: TGCAGTGCTAGGACCGCCTTAACGGAGGGCTACACCTTC.

The V gene is TRBV27, the J gene TRBJ1-6; D is undetermined. The CDR3 runs to 18 residues. Trimming removed 5 bases at V and 2 bases at J, with 19 bases between. Germline V lookup: CDR1 MNHEY, CDR2 SMNVEV (reference sequence). The CDR3: CASSHGPLRVPYNSPLHF. The CDR3 DNA is TGTGCCAGCAGTCACGGACCCCTCCGGGTTCCCTATAATTCACCCCTCCACTTT.

This clonotype was recorded a few times. The V gene is TRBV14, the J gene TRBJ2-7; 9 nucleotides align to TRBD2. Per the germline V gene, CDR1 is SGHDN and CDR2 is FVKESK. The CDR3 is made up of 15 amino acids. Trimming cost V 4 bases and J 6 bases; bases outside gene matches: 10. CDR3 sequence (DNA): TGTGCCAGCAGCCCAAGGCAGGGACTAGCCAGCGAGCAGTACTTC. This translates into CASSPRQGLASEQYF.

The chain combines TRBV6-6 with TRBJ2-3; possibly TRBD2 for D (6 bases). V was trimmed by 2 bases and J by 4 bases, leaving 7 bases between them. The CDR3 covers 13 residues. Germline lookup yields CDR1 MNHNY and CDR2 SVGAGI (reference sequence). This CDR3 reads CASSYRLADTQYF. CDR3 DNA sequence: TGTGCCAGCAGTTACCGACTAGCAGATACGCAGTATTTT.

The rearrangement links TRBV28 to TRBJ2-4; 7 bases line up with TRBD2. Germline V gene data show CDR1 as MDHEN and CDR2 as SYDVKM. Unmatched junction bases numbered 11, after V lost 5 bases and J lost 7 bases. The length of the CDR3 is 15 residues. The CDR3 loop reads CASSPPLEGGNIQYF. CDR3 coding DNA: TGTGCCAGCAGTCCCCCCCTGGAGGGAGGGAACATTCAGTACTTC.

This clonotype has just a few counts. The chain has TRBV6-1 and TRBJ2-7; TRBD2 matches 14 bases. The J segment lost 5 bases and the V segment lost 3 bases, leaving 0 bases of the junction unmatched. The germline gives CDR1 MNHNS, CDR2 SASEGT. The CDR3 runs to 14 residues. In DNA form, the CDR3 reads TGTGCCAGCAGTGAGGGACTAGCGGGAGACGAGCAGTACTTC. Translating gives CASSEGLAGDEQYF.

This rearrangement joins TRBV7-9 to TRBJ1-2, with TRBD1 matching 10 bases. Germline assignment: CDR1 SEHNR and CDR2 FQNEAQ (reference sequence). V gave up 5 bases and J gave up 8 bases; unmatched junction bases: 11. The CDR3 has 15 residues. The CDR3 DNA is TGTGCCAGCAGCATGATTCGGACAGGGGGAGGAGGCTACACCTTC. This codes for CASSMIRTGGGGYTF.

The chain has TRBV4-1 and TRBJ2-6; tentatively, D is TRBD2 (6 bases). Per the germline V gene, CDR1 is MGHRA and CDR2 is YSYEKL. There are 17 residues in the CDR3. The V end was cut by 2 bases, the J end by 0 bases, with 11 bases between. The CDR3 region has the DNA TGCGCCAGCAGCCAACGGGGGAGCCCCTCTGGGGCCAACGTCCTGACTTTC. Translating it yields CASSQRGSPSGANVLTF.

This clonotype has more than one count but fewer than ten. The chain couples TRBV28 to TRBJ1-1; possible D gene TRBD1, 6 bases. V gave up 6 bases and J gave up 4 bases, with 15 bases separating them. The CDR3 runs 14 residues. CDR1 and CDR2 from the germline V gene are MDHEN and SYDVKM. The CDR3 DNA reads TGTGCCAGCAGCGCACAGGGCCTAAGCACTGAAGCTTTCTTT. The encoded protein is CASSAQGLSTEAFF.

This clonotype has just a few counts. The chain couples TRBV27 to TRBJ2-7, with 8 bases fitting TRBD1. Unmatched junction bases numbered 4, after V lost 6 bases and J lost 0 bases. Germline V gene sequence: CDR1 MNHEY, CDR2 SMNVEV (reference sequence). This CDR3 comprises 14 residues. The CDR3 sequence is CASRPDRASYEQYF. The CDR3 DNA reads as TGTGCCAGCAGGCCGGACAGGGCCTCCTACGAGCAGTACTTC.

V and J are TRBV9 and TRBJ2-5; D perhaps matches TRBD1 (5 bases). The CDR3 consists of 13 residues. Germline loops: CDR1 SGDLS, CDR2 YYNGEE. V lost 0 bases to trimming and J lost 2 bases, with 5 bases between them. The CDR3 nucleotides are TGTGCCAGCAGCGTAGAGGGGCAAGAGACCCAGTACTTC. Amino acid sequence: CASSVEGQETQYF.

This clonotype was counted a single time. The chain carries TRBV4-3 and TRBJ2-7, with unresolved D. Deletions cut 0 bases from V and 3 bases from J, with 21 bases between. Germline V CDR1 and CDR2: LGHNA, YSLEER. CDR3 length equals 18 residues. The CDR3 protein is CASSQDLLGSSYHYEQYF. The CDR3 DNA sequence: TGCGCCAGCAGCCAAGACCTCCTCGGTAGTAGCTACCACTACGAGCAGTACTTC.

There are many counts of this clonotype. V and J are TRBV7-2 and TRBJ2-5; 10 bases match TRBD2. The V segment lost 5 bases and the J segment 2 bases; nucleotides outside the gene matches: 11. The germline V gene encodes CDR1 SGHTA and CDR2 FQGNSA. The CDR3 loop spans 17 amino acids. The CDR3 DNA is TGTGCCAGCAGCCCAATGGGTACTAGCGGGGTACAAGAGACCCAGTACTTC. Protein sequence: CASSPMGTSGVQETQYF.

This rearrangement joins TRBV6-6 to TRBJ1-1; 9 bases are shared with TRBD1. The trim removed 4 bases at V and 1 base at J, leaving 4 bases unmatched. Germline-derived CDR1 and CDR2 are MNHNY and SVGAGI (reference sequence). This CDR3 spans 15 amino acids. CDR3 bases: TGTGCCAGCAGTTCTACGGACAGGGGGAACACTGAAGCTTTCTTT. This encodes CASSSTDRGNTEAFF.

Written as DNA, the CDR3 is TGCAGTGCTAGATATCCGGGACAGGGGGCGGATGGCTACACCTTC. It encodes CSARYPGQGADGYTF. The chain is built from TRBV20-1 and TRBJ1-2, with 12 bases that match TRBD1. The junction had 7 bases not matched to a gene; V was cut back by 2 bases and J by 6 bases. Germline V gene data show CDR1 as DFQATT and CDR2 as SNEGSKA (reference sequence). The CDR3 extends over 15 amino acids.

This clonotype was counted a single time. The genes are TRBV5-6 and TRBJ2-1, with D perhaps matching TRBD1 or TRBD2 (5 bases each). This CDR3 has 15 amino acids. Per the germline V gene, CDR1 is SGHDT and CDR2 is YYEEEE. Trimming shortened V by 4 bases and J by 4 bases, and 15 bases separated the two germline ends. CDR3 sequence: CASSPIWGLYNEQFF. For the CDR3, the DNA is TGTGCCAGCAGCCCCATATGGGGGTTGTACAATGAGCAGTTCTTC.

The chain has TRBV4-2 and TRBJ2-3; D unclear. Trimming removed 7 bases from V and 4 bases from J, with 21 bases in between. This CDR3 comprises 16 residues. Germline V CDR1 and CDR2: LGHNA, YNFKEQ. In DNA form, the CDR3 reads TGTGCCAGCAAACCTTTTAGGTCATCCCGGGCAGATACGCAGTATTTT. Amino acid sequence: CASKPFRSSRADTQYF.

J is TRBJ1-3 and V is TRBV7-2, with a weak D call TRBD1 (6 bases). Germline CDR1 is SGHTA and CDR2 is FQGNSA. The germline V and J ends were trimmed by 3 bases and 0 bases, with 9 bases remaining between them. This CDR3 contains 15 residues. CDR3 amino acids: CASSFRGLSGNTIYF. The CDR3 nucleotides are TGTGCCAGCAGCTTCAGGGGCCTCTCTGGAAACACCATATATTTT. Full variable domain (outside the CDR3, taken from reference TRBV7-2 and TRBJ1-3): GAGVSQSPSNKVTEKGKDVELRCDPISGHTALYWYRQSLGQGLEFLIYFQGNSAPDKSGLPSDRFSAERTGGSVSTLTIQRTQQEDSAVYLCASSFRGLSGNTIYFGEGSWLTVV.

This clonotype turned up a few times. The V and J genes are TRBV7-2 and TRBJ2-3; D might be TRBD1 (6 bases). Germline CDR1 SGHTA, CDR2 FQGNSA. There are 15 residues in the CDR3. Trimming removed 4 bases from V and 0 bases from J, with 11 bases in between. The CDR3 sequence is CASSSQQGSTDTQYF. In DNA, the CDR3 is TGTGCCAGCAGCTCCCAACAGGGTAGCACAGATACGCAGTATTTT.

In this sample, this clonotype turned up a few times. The rearrangement uses TRBV6-5 and TRBJ2-3; TRBD2 aligns across 8 bases. V was clipped by 0 bases and J by 5 bases; unmatched bases: 7. Germline CDR1 is MNHEY and CDR2 is SVGAGI. This CDR3 comprises 16 residues. This CDR3 is CASSYSWGLGGDTQYF. The DNA of the CDR3 is TGTGCCAGCAGTTACTCGTGGGGACTAGGAGGAGATACGCAGTATTTT.

The rearrangement uses TRBV7-9 and TRBJ1-5; perhaps TRBD1 as D (5 bases). Looked up from germline, CDR1 is SEHNR and CDR2 is FQNEAQ (reference sequence). This CDR3 has 19 amino acids. Between the trimmed V and J ends, which lost 7 bases and 0 bases, there was a span of 25 bases. The CDR3 spells CASTIRMGRGRLSNQPQHF. CDR3 DNA sequence: TGTGCCAGCACCATCAGAATGGGGAGGGGCAGGCTTAGCAATCAGCCCCAGCATTTT.

This clonotype was picked up a small number of times. CDR3 DNA sequence: TGTGCCAGCAGGCAGTGGGGGAACACTGAAGCTTTCTTT. Translating it yields CASRQWGNTEAFF. The J gene is TRBJ1-1, the V gene TRBV7-8; D is uncertain. Germline V gives CDR1 SGHVS, CDR2 FQNEAQ. CDR3 length equals 13 residues. The V end lost 6 bases, the J end lost 1 base, and 9 bases lay between the germline ends.

This clonotype came up once. The V call is TRBV28, the J call TRBJ2-3, with D unresolved. The length of the CDR3 is 13 residues. Germline CDR1 and CDR2: MDHEN and SYDVKM. V lost 10 bases to trimming and J lost 2 bases, with 13 bases between them. The CDR3 loop reads CATTGESTDTQYF. In DNA form, the CDR3 reads TGTGCCACCACCGGCGAGTCCACAGATACGCAGTATTTT.

V usage is TRBV5-1 and J usage is TRBJ2-3; tentatively, D is TRBD1 or TRBD2 (5 bases each). Germline assignment: CDR1 SGHRS and CDR2 YFSETQ. This CDR3 has 15 residues. V lost 0 bases and J lost 4, with 12 bases in between. The CDR3 reads CASSLAEGISDTQYF. The CDR3 DNA reads TGCGCCAGCAGCTTGGCCGAGGGGATCTCAGATACGCAGTATTTT.

In its sample, this clonotype was seen a few times. This chain links TRBV6-1 with TRBJ2-7; D unclear. V shed 1 base and J shed 6 bases, with 7 bases lying between them. The CDR3 sequence is 12 residues long. The germline V gene encodes CDR1 MNHNS and CDR2 SASEGT. CDR3 sequence (DNA): TGTGCCAGCAGTGAAGATAGGAGCGAGCAGTACTTC. It yields the protein CASSEDRSEQYF.

CDR3 residues: CASSDTGPDTGELFF. The CDR3 bases are TGTGCCAGCAGCGATACAGGGCCCGACACCGGGGAGCTGTTTTTT. The genes are TRBV7-4 and TRBJ2-2, with D perhaps matching TRBD1 (6 bases). CDR3 length equals 15 residues. Trimming removed 5 bases from V and 3 bases from J, with 13 bases in between. Germline values: CDR1 SGHVT, CDR2 SQSDAQ.

This clonotype was picked up a small number of times. The CDR3 loop reads CASSEPPRGGRTDTQYF. DNA of the CDR3: TGTGCCAGCAGTGAACCCCCCAGAGGCGGGAGGACAGATACGCAGTATTTT. The V gene is TRBV2, the J gene TRBJ2-3; TRBD2 aligns across 8 bases. The CDR3 covers 17 residues. Germline CDR1 SNHLY, CDR2 FYNNEI. After removal of 2 bases from V and 3 bases from J, the junction contained 10 bases not matched to a gene.

This chain joins TRBV19 and TRBJ2-1; D might be TRBD2 (6 bases). Trimming shortened V by 5 bases and J by 4 bases, and 27 bases separated the two germline ends. There are 19 residues in the CDR3. Germline lookup yields CDR1 LNHDA and CDR2 SQIVND (reference sequence). CDR3 nucleotide sequence: TGTGCCAGTAGTCCCCGACCCCTTGATAGCGGAGAGGTTTACAATGAGCAGTTCTTC. Amino acid sequence: CASSPRPLDSGEVYNEQFF.

This clonotype was seen more than once but under ten times. The chain joins TRBV15 to TRBJ1-5; 12 bases agree with TRBD1. The CDR3 consists of 16 residues. The trim removed 0 bases at V and 6 bases at J, leaving 3 bases unmatched. Germline lookup yields CDR1 LNHNV and CDR2 YYDKDF (reference sequence). The CDR3 sequence is CATSREWDRGLQPQHF. DNA for the CDR3: TGTGCCACCAGCAGAGAATGGGACAGGGGGCTTCAGCCCCAGCATTTT.